This TCR beta chain was sequenced during a study of shared clonotypes between healthy human individuals. Authors' data handling: Because ImmunoSEQ provided only junction sequences with no quality scores, the filtering differed. Data came from immunoSEQ multiplex PCR; TCRdb stores just in-frame clones and leaves some out. V and J calls and clone size are given by that table; D and trimming were obtained from the DNA. The sample carries fewer than 2.5 million clones, under 95% recorded once. The CDR3 has 15 amino acids. Trimming removed 8 bases from V and 3 bases from J, with 19 bases in between. Germline CDR1 and CDR2: MDHEN and SYDVKM.

This TCR was sampled from a man between 18 and 29 years old in good health. Some clones in this sample may be carry-over from other donors' samples. The sequencing input was naive CD4+ T cells from PBMCs. Subset of the sample: CD45RA+ positively selected. The V call is TRBV28, the J call TRBJ1-1; D perhaps matches TRBD1 (5 bases). The CDR3 nucleotides are TGTGCCAGCTTTGCTTTGGGCGGGGGGGACACTGAAGCTTTCTTT. It is translated as CASFALGGGDTEAFF.